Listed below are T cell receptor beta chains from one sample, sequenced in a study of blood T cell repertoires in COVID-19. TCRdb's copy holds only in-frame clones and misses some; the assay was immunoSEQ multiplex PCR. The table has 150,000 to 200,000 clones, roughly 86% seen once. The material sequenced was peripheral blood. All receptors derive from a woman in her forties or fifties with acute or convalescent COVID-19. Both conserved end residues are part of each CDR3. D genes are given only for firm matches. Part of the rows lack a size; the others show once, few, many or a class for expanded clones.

TGTGCCAGCAGTGAAAAACAGGCCGCAGCCCAGTACTTC,CASSEKQAAAQYF,NA,NA,TRBJ2-5,TRBV2
TGTGCCAGCAGCGTAGCTACTGGAGGGCCACAGGAAAAACTGTTTTTT,CASSVATGGPQEKLFF,NA,NA,TRBJ1-4,TRBV9
TGTGCCAGCTCACCCGAAGGGGGGGTCGGCTACACCTTC,CASSPEGGVGYTF,NA,NA,TRBJ1-2,TRBV18
TGTGCCAGCAGCTCCCCGGGCGGGACAGTTCCACTAGCCAAAAACATTCAGTACTTC,CASSSPGGTVPLAKNIQYF,NA,NA,TRBJ2-4,TRBV7-8
TGTGCCAGCAGTGATGCGGGGACGACCTACAATGAGCAGTTCTTC,CASSDAGTTYNEQFF,NA,NA,TRBJ2-1,TRBV2
TGTGCCAGCAGCGGCTACGAGCAGTACTTC,CASSGYEQYF,NA,NA,TRBJ2-7,TRBV25-1
TGCGCCAGCAGCTTGGGACCGGGGACTTCAGCTTTCTTT,CASSLGPGTSAFF,NA,few,TRBJ1-1,TRBV5-1
TGTGCCAGCAGCAAGGATAGCGGGGGGCCCTACGAGCAGTACTTC,CASSKDSGGPYEQYF,TRBD2,NA,TRBJ2-7,TRBV7-9
TGTGCCAGTAGTAGTTTAGGAGGGGGGGATATAACGCATCAGCCCCAGCATTTT,CASSSLGGGDITHQPQHF,NA,NA,TRBJ1-5,TRBV19
TGTGCCAGCAGCTTTTCGTACAGGGCTTACGAGCAGTACTTC,CASSFSYRAYEQYF,NA,NA,TRBJ2-7,TRBV5-6
TGCGCCAGCAGCTACGGGACTTCTGATACGCAGTATTTT,CASSYGTSDTQYF,NA,NA,TRBJ2-3,TRBV5-1
TGTGCCAGCAGTCCCCCCCTGGGACTGGGCTACACCTTC,CASSPPLGLGYTF,NA,NA,TRBJ1-2,TRBV28
TGTGCCAGTAGACAGGGGGCCGGTCAGCCCCAGCATTTT,CASRQGAGQPQHF,TRBD1,NA,TRBJ1-5,TRBV19
TGTGCCAGCAGCTTATACGCCGGGACAGGGATGAACACTGAAGCTTTCTTT,CASSLYAGTGMNTEAFF,TRBD1,NA,TRBJ1-1,TRBV7-2
TGTGCCAGCAGTGCCCTAAGACAGGGGGCGAAAGAGACCCAGTACTTC,CASSALRQGAKETQYF,TRBD1,NA,TRBJ2-5,TRBV25-1
TGTGCCAGCAGTTACGTCTCAGGTCCTTGGGAGCAGTACTTC,CASSYVSGPWEQYF,NA,NA,TRBJ2-7,TRBV6-2/TRBV6-3
TGTGCCAGCAGCTTCGGACAGGTCCAAGAGACCCAGTACTTC,CASSFGQVQETQYF,TRBD1,NA,TRBJ2-5,TRBV11-3
TGTGCCAGCAGCTTAGATCTCCTAGCGGGGGGGCGTAATGAGCAGTTCTTC,CASSLDLLAGGRNEQFF,TRBD2,NA,TRBJ2-1,TRBV11-2
TGCGCCAGCAGCTTTGGGAGACGGACCTACAATGAGCAGTTCTTC,CASSFGRRTYNEQFF,NA,once,TRBJ2-1,TRBV4-1
TGTGCCAGCAGCTTAGAGGGACAGGGCGGGGAGACCCAGTACTTC,CASSLEGQGGETQYF,TRBD1,once,TRBJ2-5,TRBV7-9
TGTGCCAGCAGCCGGACAGGGGCGGCTTGGTATGGCTACACCTTC,CASSRTGAAWYGYTF,TRBD1,few,TRBJ1-2,TRBV6-5
TGTGCCAGCAGCTCTAGCGGGAGGGCGGAAGAGACCCAGTACTTC,CASSSSGRAEETQYF,TRBD2,NA,TRBJ2-5,TRBV5-4
TGTGCCAGCAGCCATGGGGGGAACTATGGCTACACCTTC,CASSHGGNYGYTF,NA,NA,TRBJ1-2,TRBV3-1/TRBV3-2
TGTGCCAGTAGCCTGGACAGGGTCTCTGGAAACACCATATATTTT,CASSLDRVSGNTIYF,TRBD1,NA,TRBJ1-3,TRBV19
TGTGCCAGCAGTTACTATGTGTCTGAGACCCAGTACTTC,CASSYYVSETQYF,NA,NA,TRBJ2-5,TRBV6-5
TGTGCCACCGTCGGGACAGGGCCAGCCGGGGAGCTGTTTTTT,CATVGTGPAGELFF,TRBD1,NA,TRBJ2-2,TRBV24-1
TGTGCCAGCAGTTATGTTTCCAGCGGGGGTTTCCAGTTCTTC,CASSYVSSGGFQFF,TRBD2,NA,TRBJ2-1,TRBV6-5
TGTGCCACCAGCAGAGGGGCTAGCGGGGGCACAGATACGCAGTATTTT,CATSRGASGGTDTQYF,TRBD2,NA,TRBJ2-3,TRBV15
TGTGCCAGCTCACCGAGGACTAGCGGTACCACAGATACGCAGTATTTT,CASSPRTSGTTDTQYF,TRBD2,NA,TRBJ2-3,TRBV18
TGCAGCGTGGACAGGGGGCAGTGGGAGACCCAGTACTTC,CSVDRGQWETQYF,TRBD1,NA,TRBJ2-5,TRBV29-1
TGTGCCAGCAGCAAACAAGCGGGGCGGAAAAACTACGAGCAGTACTTC,CASSKQAGRKNYEQYF,TRBD2,once,TRBJ2-7,TRBV7-9
TGTGCCAGCTCACCGTTCTCCCGAGGGCAGGACTATGGCTACACCTTC,CASSPFSRGQDYGYTF,NA,NA,TRBJ1-2,TRBV18
TGTGCCAGCAGCCAGACTCGGCAGGGTAATAATTCACCCCTCCACTTT,CASSQTRQGNNSPLHF,NA,NA,TRBJ1-6,TRBV7-2
TGTGCCAGCAGCTCAAACAGGGGCACTGAAGCTTTCTTT,CASSSNRGTEAFF,TRBD1,NA,TRBJ1-1,TRBV7-2
TGCAGCGTTCTCCAGAGCACAGATACGCAGTATTTT,CSVLQSTDTQYF,NA,NA,TRBJ2-3,TRBV29-1
TGTGCCAGTAATGGACAGGGAACCCCTAATGAAAAACTGTTTTTT,CASNGQGTPNEKLFF,TRBD1,NA,TRBJ1-4,TRBV19
TGTGCCAGCAGCTTGGTGGGTAGCGGGAATGCGGGAAATACGCAGTATTTT,CASSLVGSGNAGNTQYF,TRBD2,NA,TRBJ2-3,TRBV5-4
TGTGCCAGCAGGGGCCGCGGGCCAGAGACCCAGTACTTC,CASRGRGPETQYF,NA,NA,TRBJ2-5,TRBV5-6
TGTGCCAGTACCCTAGGGGGCGGGGACGTCTCGGACACCATATATTTT,CASTLGGGDVSDTIYF,TRBD1,few,TRBJ1-3,TRBV19
TGTGCCAGCACCCGACCGGGACAGGGGAGCGAGCAGTACTTC,CASTRPGQGSEQYF,TRBD1,NA,TRBJ2-7,TRBV5-8
TGCGCCAGCAGCTTCCCAGGTGTAGAGACCCAGTACTTC,CASSFPGVETQYF,NA,once,TRBJ2-5,TRBV5-1